This TCR beta chain was found in a study of T cells after yellow fever vaccination. TCRdb independently ran MiXCR on the 5' RACE reads; one entry per CDR3 protein. Of hundreds of thousands of distinct CDR3 sequences in the sample, under 20% were seen once. V was shortened by 4 bases and J by 1 base, with 15 bases between the two germline ends. Germline-derived CDR1 and CDR2 are SGDLS and YYNGEE. The CDR3 is 16 residues long. This clonotype was observed a few times. The gene calls are TRBV9 and TRBJ1-3; the D is unclear. Source: PBMCs, taken before the yellow fever booster vaccination. The sequence was collected from a man between 18 and 29 years old who received the YFV17D yellow fever vaccine. CDR3 DNA: TGTGCCAGCAGCCCCGCAGGCAGCAGGTCTGGAAACACCATATATTTT. This gives the protein CASSPAGSRSGNTIYF.